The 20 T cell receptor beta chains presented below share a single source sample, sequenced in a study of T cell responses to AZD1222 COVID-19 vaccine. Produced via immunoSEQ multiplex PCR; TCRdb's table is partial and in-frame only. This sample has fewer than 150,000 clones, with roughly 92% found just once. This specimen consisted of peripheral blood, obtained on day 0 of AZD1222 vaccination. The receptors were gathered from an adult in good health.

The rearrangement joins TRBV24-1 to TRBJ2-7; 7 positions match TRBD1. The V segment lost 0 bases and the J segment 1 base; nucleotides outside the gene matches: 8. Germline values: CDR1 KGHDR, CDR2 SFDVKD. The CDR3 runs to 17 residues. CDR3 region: CATSDLGTASRSYEQYF. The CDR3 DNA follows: TGTGCCACCAGTGATTTGGGGACAGCCTCCAGGTCCTACGAGCAGTACTTC.

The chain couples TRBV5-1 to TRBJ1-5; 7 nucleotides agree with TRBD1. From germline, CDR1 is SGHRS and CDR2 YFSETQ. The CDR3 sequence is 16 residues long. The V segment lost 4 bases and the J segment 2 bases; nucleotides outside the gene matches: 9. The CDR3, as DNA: TGCGCCAGCAGCCCTGGTCAGGGGGGTGGCAATCAGCCCCAGCATTTT. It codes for CASSPGQGGGNQPQHF.

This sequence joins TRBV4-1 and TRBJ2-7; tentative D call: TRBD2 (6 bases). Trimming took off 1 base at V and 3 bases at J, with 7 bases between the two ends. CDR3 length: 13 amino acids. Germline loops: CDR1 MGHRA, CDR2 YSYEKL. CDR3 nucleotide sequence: TGCGCCAGCAGCCAAGTGGGGGGCTACGAGCAGTACTTC. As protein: CASSQVGGYEQYF.

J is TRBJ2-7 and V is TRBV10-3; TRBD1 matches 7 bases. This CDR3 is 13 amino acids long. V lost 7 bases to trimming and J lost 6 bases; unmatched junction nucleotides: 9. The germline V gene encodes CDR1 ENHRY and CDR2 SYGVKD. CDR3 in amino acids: CAINSGNRGEQYF. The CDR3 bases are TGTGCCATCAACTCAGGAAACAGGGGCGAGCAGTACTTC.

As DNA, the CDR3 is TGTGCCAGCAGCTTAGACCGACAGGGCTATGGCTACACCTTC. The encoded protein is CASSLDRQGYGYTF. The J gene is TRBJ1-2, the V gene TRBV11-2, with TRBD1 identical over 7 bases. This CDR3 contains 14 residues. J was trimmed by 4 bases and V by 0 bases; bases with no gene match: 2. CDR1 is SGHAT, CDR2 FQNNGV, per germline.

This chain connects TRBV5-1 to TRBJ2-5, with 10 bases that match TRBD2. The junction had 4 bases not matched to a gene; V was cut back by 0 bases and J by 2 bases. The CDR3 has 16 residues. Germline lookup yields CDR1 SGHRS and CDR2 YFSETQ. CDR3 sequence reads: CASSLGVAGGQETQYF. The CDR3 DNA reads TGCGCCAGCAGCTTGGGTGTAGCGGGGGGTCAAGAGACCCAGTACTTC.

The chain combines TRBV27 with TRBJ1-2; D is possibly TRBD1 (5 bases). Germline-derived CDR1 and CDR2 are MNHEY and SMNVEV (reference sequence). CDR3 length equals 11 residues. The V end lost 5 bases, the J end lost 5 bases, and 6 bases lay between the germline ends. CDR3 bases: TGTGCCAGCAGTCAGGGTTATGGCTACACCTTC. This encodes CASSQGYGYTF.

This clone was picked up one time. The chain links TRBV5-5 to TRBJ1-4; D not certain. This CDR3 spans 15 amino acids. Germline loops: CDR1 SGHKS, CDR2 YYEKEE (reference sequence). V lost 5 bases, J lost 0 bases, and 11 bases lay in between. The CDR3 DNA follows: TGTGCCAGCAGGGCCGACGCTGCAACTAATGAAAAACTGTTTTTT. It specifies CASRADAATNEKLFF.

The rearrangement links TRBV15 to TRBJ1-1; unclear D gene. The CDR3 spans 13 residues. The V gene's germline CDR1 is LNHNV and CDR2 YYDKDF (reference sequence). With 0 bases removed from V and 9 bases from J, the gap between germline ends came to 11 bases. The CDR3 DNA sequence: TGTGCCACCAGCAGAGATCAAACCTTGCAAGCTTTCTTT. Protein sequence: CATSRDQTLQAFF. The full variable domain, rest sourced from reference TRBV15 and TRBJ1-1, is DAMVIQNPRYQVTQFGKPVTLSCSQTLNHNVMYWYQQKSSQAPKLLFHYYDKDFNNEADTPDNFQSRRPNTSFCFLDIRSPGLGDTAMYLCATSRDQTLQAFFGQGTRLTVV.

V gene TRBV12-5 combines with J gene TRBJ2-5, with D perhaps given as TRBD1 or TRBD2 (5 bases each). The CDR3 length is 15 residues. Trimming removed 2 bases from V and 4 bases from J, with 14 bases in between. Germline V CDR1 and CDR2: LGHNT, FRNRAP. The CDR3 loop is CASGLLGTLGETQYF. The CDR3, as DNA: TGTGCTAGTGGTTTGCTCGGGACCCTGGGAGAGACCCAGTACTTC.

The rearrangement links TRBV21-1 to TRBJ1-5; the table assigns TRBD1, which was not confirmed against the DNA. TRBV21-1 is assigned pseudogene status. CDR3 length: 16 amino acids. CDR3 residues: CASSKKGGQGDQPQHF. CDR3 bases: TGTGCCAGCAGCAAAAAGGGGGGACAGGGGGATCAGCCCCAGCATTTT.

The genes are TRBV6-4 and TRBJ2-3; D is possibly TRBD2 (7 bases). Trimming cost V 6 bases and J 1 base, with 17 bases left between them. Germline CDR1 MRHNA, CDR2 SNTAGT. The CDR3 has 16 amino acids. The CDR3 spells CASSPFAGAGTDTQYF. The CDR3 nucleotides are TGTGCCAGCAGCCCCTTTGCGGGGGCCGGCACAGATACGCAGTATTTT.

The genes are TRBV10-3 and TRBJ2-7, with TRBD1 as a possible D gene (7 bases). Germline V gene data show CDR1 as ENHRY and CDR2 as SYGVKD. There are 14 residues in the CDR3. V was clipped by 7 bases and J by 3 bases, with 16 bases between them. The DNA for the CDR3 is TGTGCCATCAAGGGACTCCGGGACAGCTACGAGCAGTACTTC. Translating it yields CAIKGLRDSYEQYF.

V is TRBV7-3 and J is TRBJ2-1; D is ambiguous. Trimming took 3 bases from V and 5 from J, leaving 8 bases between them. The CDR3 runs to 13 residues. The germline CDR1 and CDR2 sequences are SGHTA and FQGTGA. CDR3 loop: CASSLAQHNEQFF. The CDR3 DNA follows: TGTGCCAGCAGCTTGGCCCAGCACAATGAGCAGTTCTTC.

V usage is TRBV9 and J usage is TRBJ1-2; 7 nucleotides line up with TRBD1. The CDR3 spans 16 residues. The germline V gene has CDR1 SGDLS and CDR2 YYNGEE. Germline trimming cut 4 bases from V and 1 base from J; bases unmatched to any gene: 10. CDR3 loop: CASSFTWTGLNYGYTF. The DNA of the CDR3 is TGTGCCAGCAGCTTCACCTGGACAGGTCTTAACTATGGCTACACCTTC.

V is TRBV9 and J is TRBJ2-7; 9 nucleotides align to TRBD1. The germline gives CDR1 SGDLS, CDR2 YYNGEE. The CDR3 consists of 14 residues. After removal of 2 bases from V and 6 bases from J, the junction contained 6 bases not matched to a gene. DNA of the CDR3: TGTGCCAGCAGCGTCCGGGACAGGGTGGGCGAGCAGTACTTC. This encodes CASSVRDRVGEQYF.

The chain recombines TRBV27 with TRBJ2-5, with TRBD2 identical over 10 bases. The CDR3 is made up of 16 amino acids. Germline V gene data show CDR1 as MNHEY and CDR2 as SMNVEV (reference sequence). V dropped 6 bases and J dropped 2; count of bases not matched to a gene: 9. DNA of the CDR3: TGTGCCAGCAGCCCCCGGACTAGCGGAGAGCAAGAGACCCAGTACTTC. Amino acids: CASSPRTSGEQETQYF.

The CDR3 nucleotides read TGTGCCAGCAGCTCCCGACGGACGGAGGTGAGCTACACCTTC. Translation gives CASSSRRTEVSYTF. The chain employs TRBV7-9 and TRBJ1-2; D is undetermined. The CDR3 is 14 residues long. The germline V gene encodes CDR1 SEHNR and CDR2 FQNEAQ (reference sequence). The V gene lost 4 bases and the J gene lost 9 bases, with 18 bases spanning the gap.

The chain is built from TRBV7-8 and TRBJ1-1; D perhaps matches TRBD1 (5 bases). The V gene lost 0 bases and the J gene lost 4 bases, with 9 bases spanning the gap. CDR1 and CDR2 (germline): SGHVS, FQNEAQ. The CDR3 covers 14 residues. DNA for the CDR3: TGTGCCAGCAGCTTAGCCGGGGCGATCACTGAAGCTTTCTTT. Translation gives CASSLAGAITEAFF.

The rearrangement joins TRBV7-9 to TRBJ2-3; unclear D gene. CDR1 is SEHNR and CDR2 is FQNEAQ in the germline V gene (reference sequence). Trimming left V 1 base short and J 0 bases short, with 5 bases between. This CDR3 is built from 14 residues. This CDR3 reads CASSLGQSTDTQYF. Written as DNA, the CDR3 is TGTGCCAGCAGCTTAGGGCAAAGCACAGATACGCAGTATTTT.